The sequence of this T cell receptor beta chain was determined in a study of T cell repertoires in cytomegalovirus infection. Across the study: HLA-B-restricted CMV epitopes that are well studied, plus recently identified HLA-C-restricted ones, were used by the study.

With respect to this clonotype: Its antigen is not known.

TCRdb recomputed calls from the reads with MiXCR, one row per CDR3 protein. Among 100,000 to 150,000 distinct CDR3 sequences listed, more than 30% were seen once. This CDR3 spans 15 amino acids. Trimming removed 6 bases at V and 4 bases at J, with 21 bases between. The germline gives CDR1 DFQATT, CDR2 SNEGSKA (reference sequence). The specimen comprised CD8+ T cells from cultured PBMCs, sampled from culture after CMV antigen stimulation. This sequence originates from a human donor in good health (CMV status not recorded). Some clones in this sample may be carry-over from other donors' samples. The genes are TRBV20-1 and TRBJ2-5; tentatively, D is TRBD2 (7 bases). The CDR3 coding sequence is TGCAGTGCAACCCAAGTAGGGGGGGCGGGAGAGACCCAGTACTTC. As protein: CSATQVGGAGETQYF.